The 26 T cell receptor beta chains below come from one sample, sequenced in a study of spatial heterogeneity in lung cancer. Noted time point: sample taken at primary tumor resection. These receptors' antigens are unknown. General study findings and limits: Intratumoral expanded alpha and beta TCR counts were found to track tumor mutation counts.

TCRdb passed the 5' RACE reads through MiXCR, listing each CDR3 protein once. This sample carries 12,000 or so distinct CDR3 sequences, under 6% of them seen once, and the ten largest clones take about 23%. The material was lung tumor tissue, obtained at surgery. These receptors were taken from a male donor with early-stage non-small cell lung cancer.

By sample fraction, this clonotype is medium-sized. As an off-target read in a library built for alpha chains, this beta chain has a frequency of little significance. The V gene is TRBV27, the J gene TRBJ2-2, with D tentatively TRBD1 or TRBD2 (5 bases each). This CDR3 comprises 12 residues. Germline lookup yields CDR1 MNHEY and CDR2 SMNVEV (reference sequence). Trimming stripped 2 bases from V and 13 bases from J, with 11 bases between. CDR3 amino acids: CASSLGRDVLFF. CDR3 nucleotides: TGTGCCAGCAGTTTAGGCCGGGACGTGCTGTTTTTT.

In its sample, this clonotype is medium-sized. This beta chain appears as a stray read in a library generated for alpha chains; its size is not informative. The V gene is TRBV6-5, the J gene TRBJ1-1, with 8 bases that match TRBD1. Germline CDR1 and CDR2: MNHEY and SVGAGI. Unmatched junction bases numbered 9, after V lost 2 bases and J lost 1 base. CDR3 length: 17 amino acids. CDR3 nucleotide sequence: TGTGCCAGCAGTTACGCATCCAGGGGGCTCGGGAACACTGAAGCTTTCTTT. Its protein product is CASSYASRGLGNTEAFF.

This clonotype occurred many times. As an off-target read in a library built for alpha chains, this beta chain has a frequency of little significance. This chain connects TRBV7-2 to TRBJ2-2; 8 bases line up with TRBD1. Germline values: CDR1 SGHTA, CDR2 FQGNSA. The CDR3 sequence is 15 residues long. The J segment lost 5 bases and the V segment lost 0 bases, leaving 2 bases of the junction unmatched. The CDR3 nucleotides are TGTGCCAGCAGCTTAGCTTACAGGGGGACCGGGGAGCTGTTTTTT. The encoded protein is CASSLAYRGTGELFF.

The table lists this clonotype with many counts. The library was designed around alpha chains, so this beta chain is a stray read whose abundance carries little weight. This chain links TRBV20-1 with TRBJ2-1; 8 bases align to TRBD2. This CDR3 spans 14 amino acids. CDR1 and CDR2 from the germline V gene are DFQATT and SNEGSKA (reference sequence). V lost 1 base, J lost 7 bases, and 6 bases stayed unmatched. CDR3 region: CSARVLAGKNEQFF. Here the CDR3 DNA reads TGCAGTGCTAGAGTTTTAGCGGGGAAGAATGAGCAGTTCTTC.

In this sample, this clonotype turned up many times. This beta chain appears as a stray read in a library generated for alpha chains; its size is not informative. V is TRBV24-1 and J is TRBJ2-2, with TRBD1 matching over 8 bases. The length of the CDR3 is 16 residues. With V trimmed by 2 bases and J by 5 bases, 6 bases remained unmatched. Germline-derived CDR1 and CDR2 are KGHDR and SFDVKD. Here the CDR3 DNA reads TGTGCCACCAGTGATTGGACAGGGAGAGGAACCGGGGAGCTGTTTTTT. This codes for CATSDWTGRGTGELFF.

This clonotype was found many times. This beta chain is off target for a library built for alpha chains, so its abundance means little. The chain combines TRBV25-1 with TRBJ2-7, with TRBD2 matching 11 bases. The germline V gene has CDR1 MGHDK and CDR2 SYGVNS. The V and J ends lost 4 bases and 2 bases, in that order; junction bases with no gene match: 1. CDR3 length equals 14 residues. In DNA form, the CDR3 reads TGTGCCAGCAGTGCTAGCGGGGGGACCTACGAGCAGTACTTC. Its translation: CASSASGGTYEQYF.

This clonotype came up many times. This beta chain is an unintended read in a library built for alpha chains; its size means little. V gene TRBV4-2 combines with J gene TRBJ2-3; 13 positions agree with TRBD2. V gave up 0 bases and J gave up 5 bases; unmatched junction bases: 5. Germline CDR1 is LGHNA and CDR2 is YNFKEQ. The CDR3 extends over 17 amino acids. As DNA, the CDR3 is TGTGCCAGCAGCCAAGATACTAGCGGGGGGGCCGGAGATACGCAGTATTTT. Its protein product is CASSQDTSGGAGDTQYF.

The sample holds many counts of this clonotype. Found in a library prepared for alpha chains, this beta chain is an off-target read, and its abundance has little meaning. This chain joins TRBV7-9 and TRBJ1-6, with D uncertain. CDR3 length equals 15 residues. CDR1 is SEHNR, CDR2 FQNEAQ, per germline (reference sequence). Trimming stripped 5 bases from V and 9 bases from J, with 17 bases between. Written as DNA, the CDR3 is TGTGCCAGCAGCCCCATGCTGGGGTTAAGTTCACCCCTCCACTTT. Protein product: CASSPMLGLSSPLHF.

This clonotype was detected only a few times. Because the library targeted alpha chains, this beta chain is an off-target read whose size means little. This chain uses TRBV20-1 with TRBJ1-5; TRBD1 agrees at 8 bases. The CDR3 is 13 residues long. Unmatched junction bases numbered 10, after V lost 6 bases and J lost 9 bases. The germline CDR1 and CDR2 sequences are DFQATT and SNEGSKA (reference sequence). The CDR3 DNA reads as TGCAGTGCAATGACAGGGGCCGGGAGGCCCCAGCATTTT. This gives the protein CSAMTGAGRPQHF.

For this clonotype: Since the library was made to target alpha chains, this beta chain is a stray read and its abundance is not meaningful. The CDR3 protein is CSARSSGNTIYF. In nucleotides, the CDR3 is TGCAGTGCTAGAAGCTCTGGAAACACCATATATTTT. The rearrangement joins TRBV20-1 to TRBJ1-3; no clear D. The CDR3 loop spans 12 amino acids. CDR1 is DFQATT and CDR2 is SNEGSKA in the germline V gene (reference sequence). Trimming stripped 2 bases from V and 0 bases from J, with 2 bases between.

This clonotype was detected many times. Because the library targeted alpha chains, this beta chain is an off-target read whose size means little. V and J are TRBV20-1 and TRBJ2-3; D perhaps matches TRBD2 (6 bases). The germline CDR1 and CDR2 sequences are DFQATT and SNEGSKA (reference sequence). This CDR3 spans 13 amino acids. V lost 5 bases, J lost 1 base, and 10 bases lay in between. As DNA, the CDR3 is TGCAGTGCTGCGGCTAGCGGCACAGATACGCAGTATTTT. Translation gives CSAAASGTDTQYF.

This clonotype appeared a few times. Little can be read into the size of this beta chain, an off-target read in a library designed for alpha chains. V is TRBV20-1 and J is TRBJ2-5; TRBD2 agrees at 11 bases. The CDR3 has 18 amino acids. V was pared by 0 bases and J by 9 bases, with 18 bases of the junction left unmatched. CDR1 DFQATT and CDR2 SNEGSKA come from the germline V gene (reference sequence). DNA of the CDR3: TGCAGTGCTAGAGATTTAAGTCTGACTAGCGGGGTGGGGGAGGCCCAGTACTTC. Translating it yields CSARDLSLTSGVGEAQYF.

This clonotype has ten or more counts. This beta chain is an unintended read in a library built for alpha chains; its size means little. V and J are TRBV3-1 and TRBJ2-1; D not certain. Trimming took 2 bases from V and 9 from J, leaving 8 bases between them. The CDR3 has 12 residues. Germline CDR1 reads LGHDT; CDR2 reads YNNKEL (reference sequence). The CDR3 nucleotides are TGTGCCAGCAGCCAATTGGATGGTGAGCAGTTCTTC. Translating gives CASSQLDGEQFF.

In its sample, this clonotype was seen many times. This beta chain is a stray read from a library made for alpha chains; its abundance is not meaningful. The chain uses TRBV7-2 and TRBJ1-6; perhaps TRBD1 as D (5 bases). The CDR3 spans 14 residues. The germline V and J ends were trimmed by 5 bases and 8 bases, with 13 bases remaining between them. Germline assignment: CDR1 SGHTA and CDR2 FQGNSA. CDR3 nucleotides: TGTGCCAGCAGCGGCAGGGTTCGCTATTCACCCCTCCACTTT. The encoded protein is CASSGRVRYSPLHF.

Of note for this clonotype: The size of this beta chain means little, since it is a stray read in a library made for alpha chains. The chain combines TRBV10-3 with TRBJ2-1, with D possibly TRBD2 on 5 matching bases. Per germline, CDR1 ENHRY and CDR2 SYGVKD. The CDR3 has 14 amino acids. Trimming pared 5 bases from V and 0 bases from J, leaving 8 bases between. This chain's CDR3 is CAISPSSSYNEQFF. CDR3 DNA: TGTGCCATCAGTCCTAGCAGCTCCTACAATGAGCAGTTCTTC.

This clonotype was recorded at least ten times. Little can be read into the size of this beta chain, an off-target read in a library designed for alpha chains. V usage is TRBV4-2 and J usage is TRBJ1-2, with TRBD1 as a possible D gene (6 bases). The ends were cut back, 3 bases at V and 2 bases at J, with 19 bases in the middle. CDR3 length equals 17 residues. Germline loops: CDR1 LGHNA, CDR2 YNFKEQ. CDR3 nucleotides: TGTGCCAGCAGCCAGATAGGCGGGGGGGCGCACAACTATGGCTACACCTTC. Amino acids: CASSQIGGGAHNYGYTF.

On this clonotype itself: This beta chain represents an off-target read in a library built for alpha chains; its size is of limited meaning. V is TRBV12-3 or TRBV12-4 and J is TRBJ2-5, with D tentatively TRBD1 (6 bases). The CDR3 loop spans 13 amino acids. Between the trimmed V and J ends, which lost 5 bases and 2 bases, there was a span of 9 bases. The CDR3 region is CASSRQVQETQYF. The CDR3 DNA reads as TGTGCCAGCAGTCGACAGGTTCAAGAGACCCAGTACTTC.

This clonotype came up a few times. This beta chain is off target for a library built for alpha chains, so its abundance means little. This CDR3 is CSAEYPGLNTEAFF. In DNA, the CDR3 is TGCAGTGCTGAGTACCCAGGGTTGAACACTGAAGCTTTCTTT. The rearrangement joins TRBV20-1 to TRBJ1-1; D perhaps matches TRBD1 (5 bases). Germline loops: CDR1 DFQATT, CDR2 SNEGSKA (reference sequence). Between the trimmed V and J ends, which lost 5 bases and 0 bases, there was a span of 13 bases. The length of the CDR3 is 14 residues.

Remarks on this clonotype: Since it is a stray read in a library aimed at alpha chains, this beta chain has a size that is not meaningful. The V call is TRBV10-2, the J call TRBJ1-5; 7 nucleotides align to TRBD1. The CDR3 consists of 14 residues. Germline V gene sequence: CDR1 WSHSY, CDR2 SAAADI. V lost 8 bases, J lost 6 bases, and 10 bases stayed unmatched. The CDR3 sequence: CASPPRGWVQPQHF. CDR3 nucleotides: TGCGCCAGCCCCCCCAGGGGGTGGGTTCAGCCCCAGCATTTT.

The sample holds many counts of this clonotype. This beta chain came through as a stray read in a library set up for alpha chains, and its size says little. The chain couples TRBV9 to TRBJ2-5; D gene unclear. The germline V gene encodes CDR1 SGDLS and CDR2 YYNGEE. Trimming took off 6 bases at V and 1 base at J, with 10 bases between the two ends. CDR3 length: 13 amino acids. In DNA, the CDR3 is TGTGCCAGCACCCCTGGTGTCCAAGAGACCCAGTACTTC. Its translation: CASTPGVQETQYF.

Turning to this clonotype: No DNA is shown, since the ends of the CDR3 on it are uncertain; the CDR3 is the one TCRdb lists. For a library built for alpha chains, this beta chain is a stray read; little rests on its size. The chain recombines TRBV7-5 with TRBJ1-1. TRBV7-5 represents a pseudogene. Termini included, the CDR3 measures 15 amino acids. CDR3 sequence: CISVPEETRNTEAFF.

In this sample, this clonotype is medium-sized (0.01 to 0.1%). The library was built for alpha chains, so this beta chain is an off-target read and its size means little. V gene TRBV11-2 combines with J gene TRBJ1-1, with unresolved D. Germline V gene sequence: CDR1 SGHAT, CDR2 FQNNGV. The CDR3 totals 13 residues. Trimming removed 2 bases from V and 0 bases from J, with 4 bases in between. CDR3 DNA: TGTGCCAGCAGCTTATCCGTGAACACTGAAGCTTTCTTT. Its translation: CASSLSVNTEAFF.

This clonotype was seen ten or more times. Being off target in a library aimed at alpha chains, this beta chain has a size of little meaning. The V gene is TRBV7-9, the J gene TRBJ1-4; 7 bases match TRBD1. The CDR3 loop spans 14 amino acids. After removal of 0 bases from V and 5 bases from J, the junction contained 0 bases not matched to a gene. CDR1 is SEHNR, CDR2 FQNEAQ, per germline (reference sequence). The CDR3 here is CASSLAQGNEKLFF. In DNA, the CDR3 is TGTGCCAGCAGCTTAGCACAGGGGAATGAAAAACTGTTTTTT.

Within the sample, this clonotype is medium-sized. This beta chain came through as a stray read in a library set up for alpha chains, and its size says little. The chain combines TRBV29-1 with TRBJ1-1; TRBD1 is a possible D gene (5 bases). V lost 4 bases, J lost 1 base, and 22 bases lay in between. Per germline, CDR1 SQVTM and CDR2 ANQGSEA. The length of the CDR3 is 17 residues. The CDR3 DNA is TGCAGCGTTGGGGGCTTACGAGGATTTAATGAGAACACTGAAGCTTTCTTT. As protein: CSVGGLRGFNENTEAFF.

With regard to this clonotype: The library was designed around alpha chains, so this beta chain is a stray read whose abundance carries little weight. The rearrangement uses TRBV5-1 and TRBJ1-6, with TRBD1 as a possible D gene (5 bases). The CDR3 is 16 residues long. Per the germline V gene, CDR1 is SGHRS and CDR2 is YFSETQ. The V end was cut by 4 bases, the J end by 7 bases, with 18 bases between. CDR3 residues: CASSLNYPGLNSPLHF. The CDR3 DNA is TGCGCCAGCAGCCTTAATTATCCAGGGCTCAATTCACCCCTCCACTTT.

This clonotype was picked up many times. Since it is a stray read in a library aimed at alpha chains, this beta chain has a size that is not meaningful. The gene calls are TRBV20-1 and TRBJ1-5, with D tentatively TRBD1 (5 bases). V lost 5 bases and J lost 2, with 10 bases in between. CDR3 length: 13 amino acids. The germline gives CDR1 DFQATT, CDR2 SNEGSKA (reference sequence). The CDR3 nucleotides read TGCAGTGCTGAGGGACCGGGCAATCAGCCCCAGCATTTT. Translated, it gives CSAEGPGNQPQHF.